This passage covers 30 T cell receptor beta chains from one sample sequenced in a study of T cells in Graves' hyperthyroidism and ophthalmopathy. Amplified regions were TCR beta CDR3 sequences from RNA transcripts. TCR CDR3 underwent first-round RT-PCR with the HTBI primer set. One entry per CDR3 protein results from TCRdb running MiXCR on the multiplex PCR reads. Of about 770,000 distinct CDR3 sequences listed, around 20% are singletons. Material: blood. Source of these receptors: a woman between 45 and 60 years old with Graves' hyperthyroidism that later progressed to Graves' ophthalmopathy.

This clonotype has a count of ten or more. The chain is built from TRBV11-2 and TRBJ2-3; possible D gene TRBD2, 6 bases. The germline V and J ends were trimmed by 1 base and 11 bases, with 16 bases remaining between them. The CDR3 length is 14 residues. Looked up from germline, CDR1 is SGHAT and CDR2 is FQNNGV. The CDR3 protein is CASSLAAPPEGQYF. CDR3 nucleotides: TGTGCCAGCAGCTTAGCGGCCCCGCCGGAGGGGCAGTATTTT.

The chain couples TRBV15 to TRBJ2-3; 10 bases match TRBD2. This CDR3 contains 16 residues. The V segment lost 4 bases and the J segment 3 bases; nucleotides outside the gene matches: 7. Germline CDR1 LNHNV, CDR2 YYDKDF (reference sequence). This chain's CDR3 is CATSIKRGGGTDTQYF. The CDR3 DNA reads as TGTGCCACCAGCATCAAGCGGGGGGGCGGGACAGATACGCAGTATTTT.

V usage is TRBV12-3 or TRBV12-4 and J usage is TRBJ2-3; D gene unclear. Trimming stripped 6 bases from V and 1 base from J, with 14 bases between. CDR3 length equals 15 residues. CDR3 sequence (DNA): TGTGCCAGCAGGCCATGGGGTAGGGGCACAGATACGCAGTATTTT. This gives the protein CASRPWGRGTDTQYF.

This chain links TRBV10-3 with TRBJ1-1; 10 nucleotides align to TRBD1. The CDR3 contains 20 residues. The V segment lost 1 base and the J segment 0 bases; nucleotides outside the gene matches: 14. The germline V gene encodes CDR1 ENHRY and CDR2 SYGVKD. Here the CDR3 reads CAISEYLPGQGTKMNTEAFF. CDR3 in DNA: TGTGCCATCAGTGAGTACCTTCCGGGACAGGGGACGAAAATGAACACTGAAGCTTTCTTT.

The sample holds many counts of this clonotype. This rearrangement joins TRBV12-3 or TRBV12-4 to TRBJ1-1; D may be TRBD1 (5 bases). Between the trimmed V and J ends, which lost 5 bases and 3 bases, there was a span of 19 bases. This CDR3 spans 16 amino acids. The CDR3, as DNA: TGTGCCAGCAGTCCCCTCCCCCAGGGTCCGGACACTGAAGCTTTCTTT. This encodes CASSPLPQGPDTEAFF.

The rearrangement links TRBV7-3 to TRBJ2-2, with D maybe TRBD2 (7 bases). The germline gives CDR1 SGHTA, CDR2 FQGTGA. This CDR3 comprises 16 residues. Trimming cost V 6 bases and J 4 bases, with 18 bases left between them. This CDR3 is CASRRGGGSLTGELFF. DNA of the CDR3: TGTGCCAGCAGAAGGGGGGGGGGCTCTCTCACCGGGGAGCTGTTTTTT.

This clonotype came up many times. CDR3 sequence: CASSEATGVQETQYF. The CDR3 bases are TGTGCCAGCAGTGAAGCGACAGGCGTACAAGAGACCCAGTACTTC. J is TRBJ2-5 and V is TRBV6-1, with D possibly TRBD1 on 6 matching bases. Germline V gene data show CDR1 as MNHNS and CDR2 as SASEGT. This CDR3 is built from 15 residues. Between the trimmed V and J ends, which lost 0 bases and 2 bases, there was a span of 10 bases.

This clonotype has ten or more counts. V usage is TRBV20-1 and J usage is TRBJ2-3, with 12 positions matching TRBD2. Looked up from germline, CDR1 is DFQATT and CDR2 is SNEGSKA (reference sequence). The CDR3 is 17 amino acids. V lost 2 bases, J lost 0 bases, and 6 bases stayed unmatched. The CDR3 region has the DNA TGCAGTGCTAGATCCGGACTAGCGGGGACTAGCACAGATACGCAGTATTTT. Protein: CSARSGLAGTSTDTQYF.

The sample holds a few counts of this clonotype. The chain employs TRBV7-8 and TRBJ1-1; D ambiguous. Germline values: CDR1 SGHVS, CDR2 FQNEAQ. This CDR3 is built from 15 residues. The V end was cut by 5 bases, the J end by 1 base, with 14 bases between. CDR3 amino acids: CASSPTEASNTEAFF. As DNA, the CDR3 is TGTGCCAGCAGCCCGACGGAGGCTTCGAACACTGAAGCTTTCTTT.

In its sample, this clonotype was seen a few times. The J gene is TRBJ2-2, the V gene TRBV24-1; 11 nucleotides agree with TRBD1. J lost 7 bases, V lost 3 bases, and 6 bases had no gene match. The CDR3 sequence is 16 residues long. Germline V gene data show CDR1 as KGHDR and CDR2 as SFDVKD. CDR3 loop: CATSDPGQGDIGELFF. CDR3 in DNA: TGTGCCACCAGTGATCCGGGACAGGGGGATATCGGGGAGCTGTTTTTT.

At least ten counts were recorded for this clonotype. This chain uses TRBV3-1 with TRBJ1-1, with 7 bases lining up with TRBD1. V shed 2 bases, J shed 6 bases, and the junction held 6 bases outside the gene matches. The germline V gene encodes CDR1 LGHDT and CDR2 YNNKEL (reference sequence). The CDR3 is 14 amino acids. CDR3 sequence: CASSQLDRDSEAFF. The CDR3 nucleotides read TGTGCCAGCAGCCAACTTGACAGGGATTCTGAAGCTTTCTTT. Looking up the rest from reference TRBV3-1 and TRBJ1-1 gives the full variable domain: DTAVSQTPKYLVTQMGNDKSIKCEQNLGHDTMYWYKQDSKKFLKIMFSYNNKELIINETVPNRFSPKSPDKAHLNLHINSLELGDSAVYFCASSQLDRDSEAFFGQGTRLTVV.

The V call is TRBV18, the J call TRBJ2-2; 8 nucleotides line up with TRBD1. The length of the CDR3 is 18 residues. After removal of 3 bases from V and 1 base from J, the junction contained 10 bases not matched to a gene. Germline V gene lookup returns CDR1 KGHSH and CDR2 LQKENI. The CDR3 here is CASSPSSRDRMNTGELFF. In nucleotides, the CDR3 is TGTGCCAGCTCACCGAGTTCCCGGGACAGGATGAACACCGGGGAGCTGTTTTTT.

In its sample, this clonotype was seen many times. The J gene is TRBJ1-6, the V gene TRBV13; unclear D gene. Germline values: CDR1 PRHDT, CDR2 FYEKMQ (reference sequence). V lost 1 base, J lost 5 bases, and 9 bases lay in between. The CDR3 runs 15 residues. CDR3 sequence (DNA): TGTGCCAGCAGCTTAGATCGGGCCCATAATTCACCCCTCCACTTT. This translates into CASSLDRAHNSPLHF.

A few counts support this clonotype. V and J are TRBV7-8 and TRBJ2-7; D unresolved. This CDR3 spans 13 amino acids. V gave up 3 bases and J gave up 3 bases, with 9 bases separating them. Germline V gives CDR1 SGHVS, CDR2 FQNEAQ. For the CDR3, the DNA is TGTGCCAGCAGCTTTGGAGTAGTCTACGAGCAGTACTTC. This sequence encodes CASSFGVVYEQYF.

V and J are TRBV3-1 and TRBJ1-5; the D gene is possibly TRBD1 (5 bases). The CDR3 loop spans 13 amino acids. V lost 5 bases and J lost 9, with 14 bases in between. The germline V gene encodes CDR1 LGHDT and CDR2 YNNKEL (reference sequence). The CDR3 loop reads CASSKWVQGPQHF. DNA of the CDR3: TGTGCCAGCAGCAAATGGGTCCAGGGGCCCCAGCATTTT. The full variable domain, completed using reference TRBV3-1 and TRBJ1-5, is DTAVSQTPKYLVTQMGNDKSIKCEQNLGHDTMYWYKQDSKKFLKIMFSYNNKELIINETVPNRFSPKSPDKAHLNLHINSLELGDSAVYFCASSKWVQGPQHFGDGTRLSIL.

The sample holds a few counts of this clonotype. The V gene is TRBV6-5, the J gene TRBJ2-3; TRBD1 is a possible D gene (6 bases). Trimming stripped 0 bases from V and 5 bases from J, with 21 bases between. This CDR3 contains 18 residues. Germline V gene sequence: CDR1 MNHEY, CDR2 SVGAGI. In DNA, the CDR3 is TGTGCCAGCAGTTACTCGGCCAGGGGTAGCCAGTGGGGAGATACGCAGTATTTT. It specifies CASSYSARGSQWGDTQYF.

This clonotype has a count of ten or more. The chain carries TRBV5-1 and TRBJ2-3; 12 bases match TRBD2. Germline CDR1 SGHRS, CDR2 YFSETQ. V lost 4 bases, J lost 4 bases, and 10 bases stayed unmatched. This CDR3 spans 17 amino acids. CDR3 sequence reads: CASSPGLAGGPADTQYF. CDR3 bases: TGCGCCAGCAGCCCGGGGCTAGCGGGGGGGCCAGCAGATACGCAGTATTTT.

In this sample, this clonotype turned up once. Relative to the germline gene, one junction end is altered; a read error may explain this. V gene TRBV18 combines with J gene TRBJ2-7; 11 nucleotides match TRBD1. Germline V lookup: CDR1 KGHSH, CDR2 LQKENI. The CDR3 covers 17 residues. The CDR3 coding sequence is TGTACCAGCTCACCAATAGGGGGACAGGGGGAATTCTACGAGCAGTACTTC. This codes for CTSSPIGGQGEFYEQYF.

CDR3 sequence: CSASLQFTYEQYF. CDR3 nucleotide sequence: TGCAGTGCTAGTTTACAGTTTACCTACGAGCAGTACTTC. The V gene is TRBV20-1, the J gene TRBJ2-7; no firm D call. This CDR3 contains 13 residues. V was pared by 3 bases and J by 2 bases, with 11 bases between. Germline CDR1 is DFQATT and CDR2 is SNEGSKA (reference sequence).

For this clonotype: Being one base from a much bigger clone, this may be a read error. The chain is built from TRBV2 and TRBJ1-4; D not certain. The CDR3 runs to 14 residues. Germline V gene lookup returns CDR1 SNHLY and CDR2 FYNNEI. V was shortened by 8 bases and J by 4 bases, with 14 bases between the two germline ends. CDR3 residues: CASLGGRGNEKLFF. CDR3 DNA sequence: TGTGCCAGCCTAGGAGGGCGCGGTAATGAAAAACTGTTTTTT.

This clonotype was detected ten times or more. J is TRBJ1-5 and V is TRBV5-5; 9 positions match TRBD1. Germline CDR1 and CDR2: SGHKS and YYEKEE (reference sequence). The CDR3 runs 15 residues. V dropped 5 bases and J dropped 4; count of bases not matched to a gene: 7. The CDR3 DNA follows: TGTGCCAGCAGGCCTACCGGACAGGGGAATCAGCCCCAGCATTTT. It specifies CASRPTGQGNQPQHF.

Concerning this clonotype: This may stem from a read error, because a much larger clone lies one nucleotide away. The CDR3 is CANSPLAGSTDTQYF. DNA for the CDR3: TGTGCCAACTCACCTCTAGCGGGGAGCACAGATACGCAGTATTTT. V is TRBV18 and J is TRBJ2-3, with TRBD2 matching 9 bases. This CDR3 contains 15 residues. Germline CDR1 and CDR2: KGHSH and LQKENI.

This chain links TRBV5-1 with TRBJ1-2, with 7 bases identical to TRBD1. The CDR3 runs to 15 residues. Trimming cost V 3 bases and J 5 bases; bases outside gene matches: 10. CDR1 and CDR2 (germline): SGHRS, YFSETQ. CDR3 region: CASSSIPGQSYGYTF. CDR3 DNA sequence: TGCGCCAGCAGCTCCATACCGGGACAGTCATATGGCTACACCTTC.

This clonotype was detected ten times or more. V is TRBV12-3 or TRBV12-4 and J is TRBJ1-1, with D tentatively TRBD1 (6 bases). The CDR3 runs to 14 residues. Trimming removed 5 bases at V and 3 bases at J, with 13 bases between. CDR3 protein: CASSRGRTDTEAFF. CDR3 sequence (DNA): TGTGCCAGCAGTCGGGGGCGAACGGACACTGAAGCTTTCTTT.

The rearrangement links TRBV6-1 to TRBJ2-5; 9 bases agree with TRBD2. After removal of 7 bases from V and 5 bases from J, the junction contained 8 bases not matched to a gene. This CDR3 comprises 14 residues. Germline V gene lookup returns CDR1 MNHNS and CDR2 SASEGT. CDR3 coding DNA: TGTGCCAGCAAAGGACTAGCGTCTGGGGAGACCCAGTACTTC. Translated: CASKGLASGETQYF.

This clonotype was picked up many times. The chain carries TRBV11-2 and TRBJ1-2; TRBD1 aligns across 7 bases. Trimming removed 1 base from V and 4 bases from J; junction bases left unmatched: 6. Germline V CDR1 and CDR2: SGHAT, FQNNGV. This CDR3 comprises 15 residues. The CDR3 protein is CASSLAGGLSYGYTF. DNA for the CDR3: TGTGCCAGCAGCTTAGCAGGGGGACTAAGCTATGGCTACACCTTC.

This clonotype showed up just once. The chain combines TRBV19 with TRBJ1-5, with 8 bases matching TRBD1. V trimming: 7 bases; J trimming: 2 bases; junction bases outside the gene matches: 7. Germline loops: CDR1 LNHDA, CDR2 SQIVND (reference sequence). This CDR3 comprises 15 residues. For the CDR3, the DNA is TGTGCCAGTATCACCGGGACAGGAGGCAATCAGCCCCAGCATTTT. This gives the protein CASITGTGGNQPQHF.

V and J are TRBV5-1 and TRBJ2-7, with TRBD1 matching over 7 bases. The trim removed 3 bases at V and 5 bases at J, leaving 8 bases unmatched. The germline V gene encodes CDR1 SGHRS and CDR2 YFSETQ. This CDR3 region has 14 residues. The CDR3 region is CASSSGQRRNEQYF. CDR3 in DNA: TGCGCCAGCAGCTCGGGACAGCGGAGGAACGAGCAGTACTTC.

The CDR3 DNA sequence: TGCAGTGCTGAACTAGTGGGGAACACCGGGGAGCTGTTTTTT. Translating it yields CSAELVGNTGELFF. V is TRBV20-1 and J is TRBJ2-2, with TRBD2 as a possible D gene (5 bases). Germline V gives CDR1 DFQATT, CDR2 SNEGSKA (reference sequence). With 5 bases removed from V and 1 base from J, the gap between germline ends came to 11 bases. This CDR3 contains 14 residues.

The CDR3 DNA is TGTGCCAGCATGGGGGGGGCCCTCCTCAATGAGCAGTTCTTC. It is translated as CASMGGALLNEQFF. V and J are TRBV27 and TRBJ2-1, with D possibly being TRBD2 (7 bases). CDR1 is MNHEY and CDR2 is SMNVEV in the germline V gene (reference sequence). With 7 bases removed from V and 6 bases from J, the gap between germline ends came to 16 bases. This CDR3 contains 14 residues.